A selection of T cell receptor beta chains follows, all from one sample in a study of regulatory T cells in long-lasting Graves disease. A single record per CDR3 protein comes from TCRdb applying MiXCR to the multiplex PCR reads. The sample carries approximately 560,000 distinct CDR3 sequences, 15% to 20% recorded once. In addition, the sample was reused for a study of T cells in Graves' hyperthyroidism and ophthalmopathy.

The sample in question was peripheral blood mononuclear cells (PBMCs), obtained at new diagnosis, from a patient treated with antithyroid drugs. The receptors were gathered from a man aged 18 to 35 with Graves disease. The conserved cysteine and the conserved F or W are not part of the CDR3 here. Size values are once, few and many counts, or a class for expanded clones, and some rows have none.

clone_size	v_call	j_call	cdr3_aa
.	TRBV19	TRBJ2-5	ASSIRRELETQY
many	TRBV7-9	TRBJ2-1	ASSLGGTTYNEQF
.	TRBV7-8	TRBJ2-7	ASSLADGTYEQY
.	TRBV11-2	TRBJ2-1	ASRSFNEQF
.	TRBV7-3	TRBJ2-3	ASSSLGSGSDTQY
few	TRBV19	TRBJ2-1	ASSFASYNEQF
few	TRBV5-1	TRBJ2-7	ASSLTGQLSYEQY
.	TRBV5-1	TRBJ1-1	ASSLSGFTEAF
.	TRBV25-1	TRBJ2-2	ASSESGGPPGELF
.	TRBV6-1	TRBJ2-1	ASTGLAPNDEQF
.	TRBV5-6	TRBJ1-6	ASSFSDSGNSPLH
many	TRBV7-9	TRBJ1-2	ASSSTGIYGYT
.	TRBV27	TRBJ2-1	ASSIGLAGRDEQF
few	TRBV27	TRBJ1-1	ASSGLWTPMNTEAF
.	TRBV28	TRBJ1-1	ARRELRGNTEAF
.	TRBV6-1	TRBJ2-7	ASRTRLGDEQY